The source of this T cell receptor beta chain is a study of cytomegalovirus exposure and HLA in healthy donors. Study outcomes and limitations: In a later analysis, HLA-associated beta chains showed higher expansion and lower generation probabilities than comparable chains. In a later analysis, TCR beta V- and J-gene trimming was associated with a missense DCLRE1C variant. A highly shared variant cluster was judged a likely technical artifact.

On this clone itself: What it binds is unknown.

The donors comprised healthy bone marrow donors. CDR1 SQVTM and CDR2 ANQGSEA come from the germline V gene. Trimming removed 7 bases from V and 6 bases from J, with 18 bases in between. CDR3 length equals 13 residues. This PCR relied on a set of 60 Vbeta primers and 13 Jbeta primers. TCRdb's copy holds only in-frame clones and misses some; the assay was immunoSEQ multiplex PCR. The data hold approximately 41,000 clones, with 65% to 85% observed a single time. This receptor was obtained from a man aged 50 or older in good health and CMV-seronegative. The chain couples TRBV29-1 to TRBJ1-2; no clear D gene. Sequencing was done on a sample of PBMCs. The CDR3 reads CSAPSGVSNGYTF. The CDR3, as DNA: TGCAGCGCACCCTCCGGGGTGAGTAATGGCTACACCTTC.